These 9 T cell receptor beta chains came from one sample sequenced in a study of blood T cell repertoires in COVID-19. The assay was immunoSEQ multiplex PCR, and TCRdb's table has in-frame clones only and misses some. The data hold tens of thousands of clones, with 65% to 90% observed a single time. Sequences were obtained from peripheral blood. These receptor sequences come from a woman aged 55-69 years with acute or convalescent COVID-19.

The CDR3 spells CASSLVPLQGYNSPLHF. Written as DNA, the CDR3 is TGTGCCAGCAGCTTAGTTCCCCTCCAGGGTTATAATTCACCCCTCCACTTT. The genes are TRBV11-2 and TRBJ1-6; the D gene is possibly TRBD1 (5 bases). Trimming pared 1 base from V and 4 bases from J, leaving 14 bases between. Germline-derived CDR1 and CDR2 are SGHAT and FQNNGV. The CDR3 contains 17 residues.

The chain joins TRBV25-1 to TRBJ2-1, with 7 nucleotides matching TRBD2. In germline, CDR1 is MGHDK, CDR2 SYGVNS. The length of the CDR3 is 14 residues. Trimming took 4 bases from V and 6 from J; bases not matched to a gene: 6. The CDR3 DNA reads TGTGCCAGCAGTGTGGCTAGCGGACCCAATGAGCAGTTCTTC. It specifies CASSVASGPNEQFF.

The chain recombines TRBV2 with TRBJ1-2; maybe TRBD1 (5 bases). Germline-derived CDR1 and CDR2 are SNHLY and FYNNEI. Trimming took off 9 bases at V and 8 bases at J, with 19 bases between the two ends. The CDR3 has 13 amino acids. CDR3 in amino acids: CASRGPSGEGYTF. CDR3 sequence (DNA): TGTGCCAGTAGGGGACCCTCGGGGGAAGGCTACACCTTC. Using reference TRBV2 and TRBJ1-2 for the parts outside the CDR3, the full variable domain is EPEVTQTPSHQVTQMGQEVILRCVPISNHLYFYWYRQILGQKVEFLVSFYNNEISEKSEIFDDQFSVERPDGSNFTLKIRSTKLEDSAMYFCASRGPSGEGYTFGSGTRLTVV.

The chain couples TRBV6-1 to TRBJ1-5; D perhaps matches TRBD1 (6 bases). Trimming cost V 2 bases and J 2 bases, with 13 bases left between them. Germline V gene lookup returns CDR1 MNHNS and CDR2 SASEGT. This CDR3 contains 16 residues. CDR3 nucleotides: TGTGCCAGCAGTGAAACAGGGAGTCGGGGCAATCAGCCCCAGCATTTT. The encoded protein is CASSETGSRGNQPQHF.

The chain is built from TRBV12-3 or TRBV12-4 and TRBJ1-1; possibly TRBD1 for D (6 bases). This CDR3 contains 13 residues. Trimming removed 6 bases at V and 4 bases at J, with 12 bases between. For the CDR3, the DNA is TGTGCCAGCAGCGGGGGGGCCGGCACTGAAGCTTTCTTT. Protein sequence: CASSGGAGTEAFF.

The chain has TRBV9 and TRBJ1-1, with D perhaps TRBD1 (6 bases). V was cut by 0 bases and J by 3 bases, with 12 bases left in between. Germline assignment: CDR1 SGDLS and CDR2 YYNGEE. This CDR3 comprises 15 residues. This CDR3 is CASSVEQGPDTEAFF. The CDR3 nucleotides are TGTGCCAGCAGCGTAGAACAGGGTCCAGACACTGAAGCTTTCTTT.

V and J are TRBV7-9 and TRBJ1-2, with D perhaps matching TRBD1 (6 bases). CDR1 SEHNR and CDR2 FQNEAQ come from the germline V gene (reference sequence). CDR3 length equals 15 residues. Trimming took 3 bases from V and 6 from J, leaving 17 bases between them. The CDR3 reads CASSFPGGGQNGYTF. CDR3 DNA sequence: TGTGCCAGCAGCTTCCCCGGGGGGGGGCAGAATGGCTACACCTTC.

The chain has TRBV19 and TRBJ1-3; possible D gene TRBD1, 6 bases. The CDR3 spans 15 residues. Germline CDR1 and CDR2: LNHDA and SQIVND (reference sequence). V gave up 7 bases and J gave up 0 bases, with 13 bases separating them. The CDR3 is CASTRGASSGNTIYF. The CDR3 DNA reads TGTGCCAGTACCCGGGGGGCAAGCTCTGGAAACACCATATATTTT.

The table lists this clone with a few counts. This chain joins TRBV11-2 and TRBJ1-5; 8 bases agree with TRBD1. Trimming cost V 1 base and J 7 bases; bases outside gene matches: 6. Germline CDR1 is SGHAT and CDR2 is FQNNGV. CDR3 size: 15 residues. The CDR3 is CASSLAATGEQPQHF. The CDR3 DNA sequence: TGTGCCAGCAGCTTAGCAGCGACAGGGGAACAGCCCCAGCATTTT.